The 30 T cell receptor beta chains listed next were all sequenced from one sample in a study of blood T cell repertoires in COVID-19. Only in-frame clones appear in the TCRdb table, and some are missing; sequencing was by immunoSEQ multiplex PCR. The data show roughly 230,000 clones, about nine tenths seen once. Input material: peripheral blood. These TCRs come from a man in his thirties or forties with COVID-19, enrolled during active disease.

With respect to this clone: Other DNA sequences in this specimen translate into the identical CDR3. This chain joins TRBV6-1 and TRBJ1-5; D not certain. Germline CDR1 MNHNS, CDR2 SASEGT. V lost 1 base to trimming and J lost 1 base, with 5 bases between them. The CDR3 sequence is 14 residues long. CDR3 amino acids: CASSEGQSNQPQHF. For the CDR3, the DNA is TGTGCCAGCAGTGAAGGTCAAAGCAATCAGCCCCAGCATTTT.

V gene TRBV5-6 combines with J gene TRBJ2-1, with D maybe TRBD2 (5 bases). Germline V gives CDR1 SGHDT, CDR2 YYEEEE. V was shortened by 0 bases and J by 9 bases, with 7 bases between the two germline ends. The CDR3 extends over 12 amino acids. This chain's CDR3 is CASSLVRAEQFF. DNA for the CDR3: TGTGCCAGCAGCTTGGTGAGGGCTGAGCAGTTCTTC.

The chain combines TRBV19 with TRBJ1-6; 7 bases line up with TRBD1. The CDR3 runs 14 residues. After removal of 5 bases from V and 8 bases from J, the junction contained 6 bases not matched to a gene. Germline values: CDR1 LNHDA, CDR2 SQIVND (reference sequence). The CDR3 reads CASSAGTAYSPLHF. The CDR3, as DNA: TGTGCCAGTAGTGCTGGGACAGCTTATTCACCCCTCCACTTT.

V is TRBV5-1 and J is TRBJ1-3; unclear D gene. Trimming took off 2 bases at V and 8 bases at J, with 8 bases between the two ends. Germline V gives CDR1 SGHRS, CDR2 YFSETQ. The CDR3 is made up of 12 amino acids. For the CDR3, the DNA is TGCGCCAGCAGCTTAACGGGTTACACCATATATTTT. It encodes CASSLTGYTIYF.

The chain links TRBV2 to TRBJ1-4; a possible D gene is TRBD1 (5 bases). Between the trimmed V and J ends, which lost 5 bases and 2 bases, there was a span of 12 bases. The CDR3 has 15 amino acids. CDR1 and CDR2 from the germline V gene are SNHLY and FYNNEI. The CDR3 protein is CASSTTGPTNEKLFF. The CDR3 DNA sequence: TGTGCCAGCAGTACTACAGGTCCCACTAATGAAAAACTGTTTTTT.

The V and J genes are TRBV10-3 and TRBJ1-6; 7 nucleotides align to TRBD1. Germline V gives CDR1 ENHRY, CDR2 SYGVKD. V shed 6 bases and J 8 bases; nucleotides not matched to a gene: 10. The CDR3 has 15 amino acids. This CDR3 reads CAISKNRDRDSPLHF. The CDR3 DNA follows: TGTGCCATCAGCAAGAACCGGGACAGAGATTCACCCCTCCACTTT.

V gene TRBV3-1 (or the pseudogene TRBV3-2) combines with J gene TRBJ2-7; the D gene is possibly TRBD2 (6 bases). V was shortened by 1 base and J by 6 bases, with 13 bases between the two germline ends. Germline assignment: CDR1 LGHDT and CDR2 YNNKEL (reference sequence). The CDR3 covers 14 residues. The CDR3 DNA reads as TGTGCCAGCAGCCAAGTGGCCGGGGGTTTCGAGCAGTACTTC. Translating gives CASSQVAGGFEQYF.

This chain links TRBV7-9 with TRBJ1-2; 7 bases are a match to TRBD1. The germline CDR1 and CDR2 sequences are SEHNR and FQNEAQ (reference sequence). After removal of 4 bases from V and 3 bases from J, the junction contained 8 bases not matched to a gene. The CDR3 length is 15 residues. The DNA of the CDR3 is TGTGCCAGCAGCTCTCACAGGGGAAAGGACTATGGCTACACCTTC. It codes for CASSSHRGKDYGYTF.

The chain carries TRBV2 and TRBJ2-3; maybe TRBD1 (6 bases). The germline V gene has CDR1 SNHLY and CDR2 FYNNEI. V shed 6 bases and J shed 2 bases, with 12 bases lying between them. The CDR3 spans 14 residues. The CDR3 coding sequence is TGTGCCAGCAGCAGAGGGACAAACACAGATACGCAGTATTTT. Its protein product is CASSRGTNTDTQYF.

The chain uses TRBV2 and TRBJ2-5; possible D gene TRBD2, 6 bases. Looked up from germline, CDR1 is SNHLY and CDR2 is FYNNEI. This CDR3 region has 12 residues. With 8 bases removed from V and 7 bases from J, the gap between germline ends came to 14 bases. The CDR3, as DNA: TGTGCCAGCCTCGGAGGGTCGGGGACCCAGTACTTC. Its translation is CASLGGSGTQYF.

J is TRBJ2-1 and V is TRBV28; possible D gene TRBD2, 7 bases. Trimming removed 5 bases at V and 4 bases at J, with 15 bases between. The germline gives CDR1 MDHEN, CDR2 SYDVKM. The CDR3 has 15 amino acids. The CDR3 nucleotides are TGTGCCAGCAGTCCCTGGGAGGGGGTGTACAATGAGCAGTTCTTC. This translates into CASSPWEGVYNEQFF. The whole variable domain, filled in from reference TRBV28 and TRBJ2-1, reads DVKVTQSSRYLVKRTGEKVFLECVQDMDHENMFWYRQDPGLGLRLIYFSYDVKMKEKGDIPEGYSVSREKKERFSLILESASTNQTSMYLCASSPWEGVYNEQFFGPGTRLTVL.

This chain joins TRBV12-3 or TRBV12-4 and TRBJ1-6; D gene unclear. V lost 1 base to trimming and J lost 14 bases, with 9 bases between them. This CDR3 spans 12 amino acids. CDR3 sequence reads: CASSLDRESLHF. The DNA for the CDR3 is TGTGCCAGCAGTTTAGATCGGGAGTCCCTCCACTTT.

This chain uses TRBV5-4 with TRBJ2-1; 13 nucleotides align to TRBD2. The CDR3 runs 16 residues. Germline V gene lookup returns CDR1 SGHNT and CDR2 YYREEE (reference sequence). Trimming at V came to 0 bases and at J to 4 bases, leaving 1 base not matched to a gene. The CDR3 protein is CASSLGTSGGYNEQFF. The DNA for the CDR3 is TGTGCCAGCAGCTTGGGGACTAGCGGGGGTTACAATGAGCAGTTCTTC.

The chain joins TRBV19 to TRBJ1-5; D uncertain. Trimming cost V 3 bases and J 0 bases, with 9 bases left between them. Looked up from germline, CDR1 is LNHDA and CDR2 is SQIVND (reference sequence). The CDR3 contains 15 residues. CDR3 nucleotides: TGTGCCAGTAGTATTAGTAGCGCTAGCAATCAGCCCCAGCATTTT. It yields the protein CASSISSASNQPQHF.

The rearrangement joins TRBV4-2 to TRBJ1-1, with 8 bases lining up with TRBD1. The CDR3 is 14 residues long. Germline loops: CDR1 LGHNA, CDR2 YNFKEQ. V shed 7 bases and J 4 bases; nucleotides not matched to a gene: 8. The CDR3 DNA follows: TGTGCCAGCAAATTAGACAGGGGTGCCACTGAAGCTTTCTTT. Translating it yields CASKLDRGATEAFF.

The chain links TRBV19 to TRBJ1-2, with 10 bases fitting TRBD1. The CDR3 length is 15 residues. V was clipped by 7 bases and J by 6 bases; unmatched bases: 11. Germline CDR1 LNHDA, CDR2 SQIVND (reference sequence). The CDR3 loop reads CASIHPGQGKDGYTF. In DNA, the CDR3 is TGTGCCAGTATTCATCCGGGACAGGGGAAGGATGGCTACACCTTC. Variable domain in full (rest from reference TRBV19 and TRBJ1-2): DGGITQSPKYLFRKEGQNVTLSCEQNLNHDAMYWYRQDPGQGLRLIYYSQIVNDFQKGDIAEGYSVSREKKESFPLTVTSAQKNPTAFYLCASIHPGQGKDGYTFGSGTRLTVV.

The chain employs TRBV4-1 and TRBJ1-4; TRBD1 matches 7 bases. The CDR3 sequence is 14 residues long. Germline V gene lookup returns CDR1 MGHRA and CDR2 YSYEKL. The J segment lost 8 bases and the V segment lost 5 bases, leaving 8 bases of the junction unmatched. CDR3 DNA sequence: TGCGCCAGCAGCGTCTCCAGGGGGGCCGAAAAACTGTTTTTT. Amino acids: CASSVSRGAEKLFF.

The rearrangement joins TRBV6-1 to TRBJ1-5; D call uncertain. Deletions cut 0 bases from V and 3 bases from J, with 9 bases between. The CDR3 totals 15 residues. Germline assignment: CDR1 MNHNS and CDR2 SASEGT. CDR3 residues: CASSEAGGHNQPQHF. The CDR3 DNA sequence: TGTGCCAGCAGTGAAGCCGGCGGGCACAATCAGCCCCAGCATTTT.

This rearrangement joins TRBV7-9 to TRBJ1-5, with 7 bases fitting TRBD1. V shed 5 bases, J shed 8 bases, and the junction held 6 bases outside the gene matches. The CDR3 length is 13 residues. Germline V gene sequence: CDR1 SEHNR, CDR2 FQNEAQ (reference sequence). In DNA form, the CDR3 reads TGTGCCAGCAGCGCAGGACAGGTAGAGCCCCAGCATTTT. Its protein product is CASSAGQVEPQHF.

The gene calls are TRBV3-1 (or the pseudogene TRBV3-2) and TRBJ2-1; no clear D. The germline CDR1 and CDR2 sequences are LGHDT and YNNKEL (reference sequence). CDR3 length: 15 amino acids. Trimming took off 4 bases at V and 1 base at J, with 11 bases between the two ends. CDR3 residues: CASSPEYRSYNEQFF. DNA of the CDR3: TGTGCCAGCAGCCCGGAGTACCGTTCCTACAATGAGCAGTTCTTC.

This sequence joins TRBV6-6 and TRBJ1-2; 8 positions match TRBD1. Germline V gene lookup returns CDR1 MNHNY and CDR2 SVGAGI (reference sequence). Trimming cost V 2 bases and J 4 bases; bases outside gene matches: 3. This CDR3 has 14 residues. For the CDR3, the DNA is TGTGCCAGCAGTTACAGGGACAGGACCTATGGCTACACCTTC. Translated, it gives CASSYRDRTYGYTF.

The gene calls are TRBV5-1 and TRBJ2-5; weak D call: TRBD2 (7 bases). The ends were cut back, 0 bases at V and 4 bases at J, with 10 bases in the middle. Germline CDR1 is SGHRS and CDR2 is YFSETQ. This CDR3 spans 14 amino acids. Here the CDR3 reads CASSLAGGLETQYF. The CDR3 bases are TGCGCCAGCAGCTTGGCGGGGGGCTTAGAGACCCAGTACTTC.

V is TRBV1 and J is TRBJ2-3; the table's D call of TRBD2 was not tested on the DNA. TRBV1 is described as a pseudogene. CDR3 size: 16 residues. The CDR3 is CTSSLSERGGRNTQYF. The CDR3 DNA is TGCACCAGCAGCCTTTCTGAGCGGGGGGGACGCAATACGCAGTATTTT.

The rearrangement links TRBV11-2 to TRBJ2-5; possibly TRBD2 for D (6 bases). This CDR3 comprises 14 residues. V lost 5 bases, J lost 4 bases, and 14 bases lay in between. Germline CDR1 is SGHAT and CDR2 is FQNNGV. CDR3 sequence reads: CASSGSGTPETQYF. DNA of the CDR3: TGTGCCAGCAGCGGTAGTGGGACTCCAGAGACCCAGTACTTC. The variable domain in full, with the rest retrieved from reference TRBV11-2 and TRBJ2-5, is EAGVAQSPRYKIIEKRQSVAFWCNPISGHATLYWYQQILGQGPKLLIQFQNNGVVDDSQLPKDRFSAERLKGVDSTLKIQPAKLEDSAVYLCASSGSGTPETQYFGPGTRLLVL.

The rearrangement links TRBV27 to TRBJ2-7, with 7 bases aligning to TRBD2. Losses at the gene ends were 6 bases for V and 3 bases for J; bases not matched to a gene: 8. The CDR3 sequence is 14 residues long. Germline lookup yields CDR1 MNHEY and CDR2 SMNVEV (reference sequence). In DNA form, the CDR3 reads TGTGCCAGCAGGGGGGAGGGGTTAGTCTACGAGCAGTACTTC. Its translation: CASRGEGLVYEQYF.

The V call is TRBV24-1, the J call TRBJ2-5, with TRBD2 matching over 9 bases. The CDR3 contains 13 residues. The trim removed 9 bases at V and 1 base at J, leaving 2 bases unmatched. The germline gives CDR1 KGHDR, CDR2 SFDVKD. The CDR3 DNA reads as TGTGCCACCCTAGCGGGGATCCAAGAGACCCAGTACTTC. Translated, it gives CATLAGIQETQYF.

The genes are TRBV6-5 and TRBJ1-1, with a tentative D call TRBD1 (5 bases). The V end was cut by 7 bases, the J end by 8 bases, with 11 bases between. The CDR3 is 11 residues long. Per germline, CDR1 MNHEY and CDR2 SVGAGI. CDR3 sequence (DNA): TGTGCCAGCAACGACAGAAGGGAAGCTTTCTTT. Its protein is CASNDRREAFF.

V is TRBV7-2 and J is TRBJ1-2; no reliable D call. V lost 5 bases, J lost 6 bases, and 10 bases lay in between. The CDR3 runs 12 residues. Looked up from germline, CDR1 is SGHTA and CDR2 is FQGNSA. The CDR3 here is CASSPGLDGYTF. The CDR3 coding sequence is TGTGCCAGCAGCCCAGGACTAGATGGCTACACCTTC.

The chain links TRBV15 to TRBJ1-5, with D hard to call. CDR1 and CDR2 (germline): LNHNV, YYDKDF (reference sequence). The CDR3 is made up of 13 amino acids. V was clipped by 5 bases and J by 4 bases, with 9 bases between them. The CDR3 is CATSVSQNQPQHF. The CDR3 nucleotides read TGTGCCACCAGCGTTAGTCAAAATCAGCCCCAGCATTTT.

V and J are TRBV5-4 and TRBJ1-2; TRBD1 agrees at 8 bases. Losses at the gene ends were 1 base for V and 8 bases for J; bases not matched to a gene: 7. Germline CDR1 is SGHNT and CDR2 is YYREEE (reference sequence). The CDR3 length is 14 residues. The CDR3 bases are TGTGCCAGCAGCTTGCAGGGGGCTGCGAAGGGCTACACCTTC. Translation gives CASSLQGAAKGYTF.